This TCR beta chain was found in a study of vaccination and CD4 T cells after COVID-19. On the study more broadly: Collection of post-COVID samples occurred a median approximately 94 days after diagnosis, spanning a range of 35 to 161.

This sample's treatment: roughly 10-day PBMC culture with coronavirus spike peptide pools or control peptides (ViraFEST assay). On this clonotype itself: Its antigen is unknown.

Sequenced with the Oncomine TCR Beta short-read assay was DNA taken from cultured CD4+ T cells. Via MiXCR, TCRdb re-called the PCR reads, giving one row per CDR3 protein. The table lists about 26,000 distinct CDR3 sequences, over 60% of them singletons, with under 6.5% in the top ten. This clonotype originated in a human donor who had recovered from COVID-19. Input material: CD4+ T cells from blood, cultured in vitro.

The CDR3 reads CATSDTLVNQPQHF. CDR3 sequence (DNA): TGTGCCACCAGTGACACCCTTGTTAATCAGCCCCAGCATTTT. The chain links TRBV24-1 to TRBJ1-5; D gene uncertain. V was shortened by 4 bases and J by 4 bases, with 10 bases between the two germline ends. The CDR3 is 14 amino acids. Germline V gives CDR1 KGHDR, CDR2 SFDVKD.